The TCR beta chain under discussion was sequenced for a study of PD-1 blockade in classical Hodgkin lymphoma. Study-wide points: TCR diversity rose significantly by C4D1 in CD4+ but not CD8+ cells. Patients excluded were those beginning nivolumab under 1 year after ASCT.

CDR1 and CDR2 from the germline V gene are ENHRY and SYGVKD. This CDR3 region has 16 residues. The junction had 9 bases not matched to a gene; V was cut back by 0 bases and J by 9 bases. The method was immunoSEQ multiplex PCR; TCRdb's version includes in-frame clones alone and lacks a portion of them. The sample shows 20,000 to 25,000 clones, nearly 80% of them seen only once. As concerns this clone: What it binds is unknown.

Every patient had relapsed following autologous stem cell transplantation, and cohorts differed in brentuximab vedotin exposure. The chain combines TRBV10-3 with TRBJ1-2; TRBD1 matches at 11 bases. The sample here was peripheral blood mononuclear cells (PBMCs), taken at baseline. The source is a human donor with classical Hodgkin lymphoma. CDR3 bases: TGTGCCATCAGTGAGTCTCTAGGACAGGGGGCGAGTAGCTACACCTTC. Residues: CAISESLGQGASSYTF.